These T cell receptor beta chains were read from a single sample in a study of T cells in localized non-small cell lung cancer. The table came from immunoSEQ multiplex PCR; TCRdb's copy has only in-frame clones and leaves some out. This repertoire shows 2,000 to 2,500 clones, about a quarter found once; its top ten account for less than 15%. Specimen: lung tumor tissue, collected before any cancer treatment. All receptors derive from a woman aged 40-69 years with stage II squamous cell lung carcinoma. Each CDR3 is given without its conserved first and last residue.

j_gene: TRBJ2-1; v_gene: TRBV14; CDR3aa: ASSQPGQGLYNEQF
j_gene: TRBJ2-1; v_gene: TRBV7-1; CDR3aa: ASSLIARSSYNEQF
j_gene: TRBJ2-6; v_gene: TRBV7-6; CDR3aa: ASSFAGGLSGANVLT
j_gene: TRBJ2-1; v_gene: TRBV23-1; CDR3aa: ASSPSPPTYNEQF
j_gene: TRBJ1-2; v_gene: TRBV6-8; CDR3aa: ASSYTYWTGGEKYGYT
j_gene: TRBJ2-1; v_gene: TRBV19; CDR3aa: ASSRVAGGITSNEQF
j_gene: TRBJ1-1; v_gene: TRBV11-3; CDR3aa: ASSLEGRRTTEAF
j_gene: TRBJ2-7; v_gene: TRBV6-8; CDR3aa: ASSYAGTVAYEQY
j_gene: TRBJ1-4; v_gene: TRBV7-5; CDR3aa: ASSLEGSAEKLF
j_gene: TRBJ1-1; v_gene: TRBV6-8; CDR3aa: ASSYLGATEAF
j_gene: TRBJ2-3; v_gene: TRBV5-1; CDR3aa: ASSQGLAGGLGADTQY
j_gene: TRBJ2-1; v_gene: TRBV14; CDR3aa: ASSRALAFNEQF
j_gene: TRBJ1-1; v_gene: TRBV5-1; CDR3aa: ASSLDTGTREAF
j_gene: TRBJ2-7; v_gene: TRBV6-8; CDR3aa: ASSYRPLVIYEQY
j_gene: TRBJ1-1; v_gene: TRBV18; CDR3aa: ASSPSGMNTEAF
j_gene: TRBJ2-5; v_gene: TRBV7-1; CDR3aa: ASSPGTGPSETQY
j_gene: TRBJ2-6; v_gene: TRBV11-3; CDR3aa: ASSLGGITGANVLT
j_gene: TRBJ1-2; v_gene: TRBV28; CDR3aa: ASTHSSGQGYGYT
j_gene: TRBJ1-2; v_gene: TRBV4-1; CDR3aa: ASSQDQAAGYGYT
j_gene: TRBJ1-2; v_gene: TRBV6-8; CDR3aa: ASRPGQAPWART
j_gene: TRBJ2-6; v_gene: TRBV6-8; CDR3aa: ASSLQGALSAGANVLT
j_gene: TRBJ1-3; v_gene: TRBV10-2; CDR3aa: ASSESGTGGDGNTIY
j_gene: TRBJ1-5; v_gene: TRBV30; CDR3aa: AWSVGGNQPQH
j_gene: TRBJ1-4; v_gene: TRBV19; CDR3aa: ASRSNEKLF
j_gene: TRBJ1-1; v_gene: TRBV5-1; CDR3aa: ASSLEGRTNTEAF